Listed below are T cell receptor beta chains from one sample, sequenced in a study of blood T cell repertoires in COVID-19. Method: immunoSEQ multiplex PCR; TCRdb's copy keeps in-frame clones and lacks some. The sample records about 35,000 clones, about 80% being singletons. The sample was peripheral blood. These receptors were obtained from a man in his forties or fifties with acute or convalescent COVID-19. CDR3s include the opening cysteine and the closing phenylalanine or tryptophan. The D gene is left open where the match is weak. Some rows mark clone size as missing; the rest say once, few, many or name a class of expanded clone.

abundance | j_gene | len | v_gene | d_gene | CDR3nt | CDR3aa
- | TRBJ2-5 | 13 | TRBV10-2 | - | TGCGCCAGCAGCGGGACATCCCGAGAGACCCAGTACTTC | CASSGTSRETQYF
- | TRBJ2-5 | 14 | TRBV11-2 | TRBD2 | TGTGCCAGCAGCTTGGGACTAGCGGAAGAGACCCAGTACTTC | CASSLGLAEETQYF
- | TRBJ2-7 | 12 | TRBV29-1 | - | TGCAGCGTTGCGGACTCCCGTTACGAGCAGTACTTC | CSVADSRYEQYF
- | TRBJ1-2 | 17 | TRBV25-1 | TRBD1 | TGTGCCAGCAGTGAATATTCTCAACAGGGGCTACACTATGGCTACACCTTC | CASSEYSQQGLHYGYTF
- | TRBJ2-2 | 15 | TRBV9 | TRBD2 | TGTGCCAGCAGCGTAGGACTAGCGGGAGTCGGGGAGCTGTTTTTT | CASSVGLAGVGELFF
- | TRBJ2-7 | 15 | TRBV9 | TRBD2 | TGTGCCAGCAGCGCTAGACTAGCGGGAGAAGGCGAGCAGTACTTC | CASSARLAGEGEQYF
- | TRBJ1-6 | 16 | TRBV18 | TRBD1 | TGTGCCAGCTCACCTTCCACAGGGGTCTATAATTCACCCCTCCACTTT | CASSPSTGVYNSPLHF
- | TRBJ2-5 | 12 | TRBV7-9 | - | TGTGCCAGCAGCTCCTCGTTTTGGACCCAGTACTTC | CASSSSFWTQYF
- | TRBJ1-1 | 13 | TRBV6-5 | - | TGTGCCAGCAGCCCCCCCAGGGTCGGGCGGGCTTTCTTT | CASSPPRVGRAFF
- | TRBJ1-2 | 13 | TRBV19 | TRBD1 | TGTGCCAGTACCCCGGGACAGGGCGGCGGCTACACCTTC | CASTPGQGGGYTF
- | TRBJ1-3 | 14 | TRBV7-2 | - | TGTGCCAGCAGCGTTAAAGGGGCTGGAAACACCATATATTTT | CASSVKGAGNTIYF
- | TRBJ1-6 | 16 | TRBV7-8 | TRBD1 | TGTGCCAGCAGCGTCCCAGGGGGAGTACTTAATTCACCCCTCCACTTT | CASSVPGGVLNSPLHF
- | TRBJ1-3 | 16 | TRBV2 | TRBD1 | TGTGCCAGCAGTGGGAACAGGGGGCTTGGTGGAAACACCATATATTTT | CASSGNRGLGGNTIYF
- | TRBJ2-3 | 13 | TRBV11-2 | - | TGTGCCAGCAGCTTAGCGACCCTACCGGGAAAGTATTTT | CASSLATLPGKYF
few | TRBJ1-2 | 14 | TRBV7-9 | - | TGTGCCAGCAGCTTAGTTCTGGAGGATCGTGGCTACACCTTC | CASSLVLEDRGYTF
few | TRBJ1-5 | 13 | TRBV7-9 | TRBD1 | TGTGCCAGCAGCCACGAGGACAGGCGACCCCAGCATTTT | CASSHEDRRPQHF
few | TRBJ2-7 | 13 | TRBV15 | - | TGTGCCACCAGCAGAGATCTCTCCTACGAGCAGTACTTC | CATSRDLSYEQYF
- | TRBJ1-4 | 13 | TRBV4-1 | - | TGCGCCAGCAGCCAAGGAGGAAATGAAAAACTGTTTTTT | CASSQGGNEKLFF
- | TRBJ1-2 | 15 | TRBV3-1/TRBV3-2 | TRBD1 | TGTGCCAGCAGCCAGACTGGACAGGGCCCCTATGGCTACACCTTC | CASSQTGQGPYGYTF
few | TRBJ1-6 | 17 | TRBV7-9 | - | TGTGCCAGCTCCTACGGAGGGCAAGGGTCGAAGAATTCACCCCTCCACTTT | CASSYGGQGSKNSPLHF
- | TRBJ1-5 | 14 | TRBV7-2 | TRBD1 | TGTGCCAGCAGCGCCTGGACAGGGGGCCAGCCCCAGCATTTT | CASSAWTGGQPQHF
- | TRBJ2-1 | 11 | TRBV7-9 | - | TGTGCCAGCAGCCCGGACAATGAGCAGTTCTTC | CASSPDNEQFF
- | TRBJ2-5 | 15 | TRBV10-1 | TRBD2 | TGCGCCAGCCCCGCGCGAGCGGGGGAACAAGAGACCCAGTACTTC | CASPARAGEQETQYF
- | TRBJ2-7 | 20 | TRBV18 | TRBD2 | TGTGCCAGCTCACCAGGGTGGGGGACAGACGAAACTAGCGGGAGTTACGAGCAGTACTTC | CASSPGWGTDETSGSYEQYF
few | TRBJ2-5 | 13 | TRBV5-1 | TRBD2 | TGCGCCAGCACAGCTAGCGGGCGGGAGACCCAGTACTTC | CASTASGRETQYF
- | TRBJ1-2 | 14 | TRBV4-1 | - | TGCGCCAGCAGCTCCCAATTTCCCAGATATGGCTACACCTTC | CASSSQFPRYGYTF
- | TRBJ2-3 | 16 | TRBV21-1 | - | TGTGCCAGCACCACAGGGGTGACCACGCGCACAGATACGCAGTATTTT | CASTTGVTTRTDTQYF
- | TRBJ2-1 | 14 | TRBV5-1 | TRBD2 | TGCGCCAGCAGCTTGGATGGTAGCGGGAGGGCCGAGTTCTTC | CASSLDGSGRAEFF
- | TRBJ2-7 | 15 | TRBV4-2 | - | TGTGCCAGCAGCCAAGGCCGGAGCCAATTGGGCGAGCAGTACTTC | CASSQGRSQLGEQYF
- | TRBJ2-7 | 16 | TRBV15 | TRBD2 | TGTGCCACCAGCAGAGATTTAGCGGGAGGTCAAGACGAGCAGTACTTC | CATSRDLAGGQDEQYF
- | TRBJ2-5 | 14 | TRBV4-1 | - | TGCGCCAGCAGCCAGGTGACTAGTTGGGAGACCCAGTACTTC | CASSQVTSWETQYF
- | TRBJ1-1 | 15 | TRBV28 | TRBD1 | TGTGCCAGCAGTTCTTACAGGGGACCGAACACTGAAGCTTTCTTT | CASSSYRGPNTEAFF
once | TRBJ2-7 | 15 | TRBV5-4 | - | TGTGCCAGCAGCTTGGGGGGGGGCGGATCCTACGAGCAGTACTTC | CASSLGGGGSYEQYF
few | TRBJ1-6 | 18 | TRBV27 | TRBD1 | TGTGCCAGCAGTTTTGGGACAGGGCCTAGCTCCTATAATTCACCCCTCCACTTT | CASSFGTGPSSYNSPLHF
- | TRBJ1-4 | 14 | TRBV2 | - | TGTGCCAGCAGTCGGACAGCAACTAATGAAAAACTGTTTTTT | CASSRTATNEKLFF
- | TRBJ2-1 | 15 | TRBV2 | - | TGTGCCAGCAGTAGTTTACTACGCACCTACAATGAGCAGTTCTTC | CASSSLLRTYNEQFF
- | TRBJ2-1 | 17 | TRBV24-1 | - | TGTGCCACCAGTGATACCCGGGGTAGCGGCCTCTACAATGAGCAGTTCTTC | CATSDTRGSGLYNEQFF
- | TRBJ2-1 | 14 | TRBV4-1 | - | TGCGCCAGCAGCCAATCCTCCCTTCTGTATGAGCAGTTCTTC | CASSQSSLLYEQFF
- | TRBJ2-1 | 14 | TRBV10-3 | - | TGTGCCATCAGTGCCCCTTCAACAGGGAGCGAGCAGTTCTTC | CAISAPSTGSEQFF
- | TRBJ2-7 | 15 | TRBV5-1 | TRBD1 | TGCGCCAGCAGCTTCTGGACAGGGGGTCCCTACGAGCAGTACTTC | CASSFWTGGPYEQYF
- | TRBJ2-1 | 17 | TRBV19 | TRBD2 | TGTGCCAGTAGTAGTCTAGCGGGAGCCCTCACCTACAATGAGCAGTTCTTC | CASSSLAGALTYNEQFF
once | TRBJ2-3 | 14 | TRBV11-3 | TRBD2 | TGTGCCAGCAGCCCCGGGGGGGTGAGAGATACGCAGTATTTT | CASSPGGVRDTQYF
few | TRBJ2-7 | 13 | TRBV4-1 | - | TGCGCCAGCAGCCAAGATGGAGCCAGCGAGCAGTACTTC | CASSQDGASEQYF